This T cell receptor beta chain was identified in a study of response to subunit inactivated influenza vaccine. Regarding the study as a whole: It was suggested by the authors that few new T cells are recruited by each seasonal influenza vaccination.

Remarks on this clonotype: What it recognizes is unknown.

This CDR3 region has 14 residues. Germline CDR1 reads DFQATT; CDR2 reads SNEGSKA (reference sequence). V lost 6 bases to trimming and J lost 5 bases, with 14 bases between them. MiXCR, applied by TCRdb to the RT-PCR reads, yields one record per CDR3 protein. This sample yields 500,000 to 550,000 distinct CDR3 sequences, of which approximately 6.9% are seen a single time; under 15% belongs to the top ten. The material sequenced was PBMCs from blood, taken less than 25 months after vaccination. The chain is built from TRBV20-1 and TRBJ1-6; D remains unclear. The sequence came from a man between 50 and 70 years old who received an inactivated influenza vaccine. CDR3 region: CSAVAVQNNSPLHF. The CDR3 DNA sequence: TGCAGTGCCGTAGCAGTCCAGAATAATTCACCCCTCCACTTT.